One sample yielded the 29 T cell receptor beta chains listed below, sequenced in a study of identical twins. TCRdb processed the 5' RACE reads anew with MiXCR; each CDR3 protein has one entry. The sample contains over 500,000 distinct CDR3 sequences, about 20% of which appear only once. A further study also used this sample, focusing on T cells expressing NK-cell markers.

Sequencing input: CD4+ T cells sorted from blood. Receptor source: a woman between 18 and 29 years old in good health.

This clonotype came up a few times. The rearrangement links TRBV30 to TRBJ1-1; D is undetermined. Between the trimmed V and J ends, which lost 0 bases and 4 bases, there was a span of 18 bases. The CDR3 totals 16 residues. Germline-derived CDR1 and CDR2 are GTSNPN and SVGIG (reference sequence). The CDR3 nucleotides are TGTGCCTGGAGTGTGATGCGTCGCCTGGAGGGCACTGAAGCTTTCTTT. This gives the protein CAWSVMRRLEGTEAFF.

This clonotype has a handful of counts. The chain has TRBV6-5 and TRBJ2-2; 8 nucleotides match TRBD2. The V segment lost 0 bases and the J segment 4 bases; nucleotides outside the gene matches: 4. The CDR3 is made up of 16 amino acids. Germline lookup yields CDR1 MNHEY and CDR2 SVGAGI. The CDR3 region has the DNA TGTGCCAGCAGTTACTCGACGGGAGGGATCACCGGGGAGCTGTTTTTT. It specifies CASSYSTGGITGELFF.

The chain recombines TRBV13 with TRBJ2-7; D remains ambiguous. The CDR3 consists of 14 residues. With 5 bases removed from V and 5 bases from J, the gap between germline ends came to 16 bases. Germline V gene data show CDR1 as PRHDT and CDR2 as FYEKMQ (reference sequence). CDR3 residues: CASSDGRLHNEQYF. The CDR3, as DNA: TGTGCCAGCAGCGATGGGCGGCTACACAACGAGCAGTACTTC.

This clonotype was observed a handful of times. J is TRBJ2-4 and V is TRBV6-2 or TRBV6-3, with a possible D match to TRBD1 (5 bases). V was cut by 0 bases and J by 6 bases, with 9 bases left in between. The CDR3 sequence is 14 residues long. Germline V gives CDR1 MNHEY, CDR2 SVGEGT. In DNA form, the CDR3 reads TGTGCCAGCAGTTACTCCCGACAGCTAAACATTCAGTACTTC. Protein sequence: CASSYSRQLNIQYF.

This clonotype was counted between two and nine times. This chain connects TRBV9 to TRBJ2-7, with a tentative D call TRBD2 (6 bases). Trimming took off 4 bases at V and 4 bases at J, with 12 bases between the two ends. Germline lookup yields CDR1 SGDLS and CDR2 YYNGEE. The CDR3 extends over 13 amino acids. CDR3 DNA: TGTGCCAGCAGCACAACTAGCACGTACGAGCAGTACTTC. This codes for CASSTTSTYEQYF.

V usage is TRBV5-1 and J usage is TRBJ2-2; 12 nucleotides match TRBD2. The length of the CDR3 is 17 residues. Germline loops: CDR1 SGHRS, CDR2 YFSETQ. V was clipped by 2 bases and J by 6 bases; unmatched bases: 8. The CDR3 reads CASSLGLAGLWAGELFF. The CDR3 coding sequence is TGCGCCAGCAGCTTAGGACTAGCGGGACTGTGGGCCGGGGAGCTGTTTTTT.

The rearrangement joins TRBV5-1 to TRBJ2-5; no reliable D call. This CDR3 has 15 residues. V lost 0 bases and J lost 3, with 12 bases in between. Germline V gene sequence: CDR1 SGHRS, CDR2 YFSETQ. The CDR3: CASSLGFTGEETQYF. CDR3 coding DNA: TGCGCCAGCAGCTTGGGTTTCACGGGCGAAGAGACCCAGTACTTC.

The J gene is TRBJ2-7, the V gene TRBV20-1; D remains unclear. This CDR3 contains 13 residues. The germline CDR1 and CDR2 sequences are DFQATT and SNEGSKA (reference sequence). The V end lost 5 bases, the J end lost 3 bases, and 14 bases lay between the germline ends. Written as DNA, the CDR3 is TGCAGTGCTCGTCCGGGCCCAGACTACGAGCAGTACTTC. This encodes CSARPGPDYEQYF.

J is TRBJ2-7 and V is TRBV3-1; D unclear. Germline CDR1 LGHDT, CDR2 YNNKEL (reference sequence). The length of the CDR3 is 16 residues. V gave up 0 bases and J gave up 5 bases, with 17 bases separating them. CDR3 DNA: TGTGCCAGCAGCCAAGAACCGTACTCCGCTGGGAACGAGCAGTACTTC. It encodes CASSQEPYSAGNEQYF.

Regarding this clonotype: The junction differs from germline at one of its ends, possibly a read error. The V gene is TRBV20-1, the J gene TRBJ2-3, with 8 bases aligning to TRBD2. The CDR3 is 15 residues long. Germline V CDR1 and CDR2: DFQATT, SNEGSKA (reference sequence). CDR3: CSAPRPTSGTDTQYF. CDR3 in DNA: TGCAGTGCTCCGCGACCTACTAGCGGCACGGATACGCAGTATTTT.

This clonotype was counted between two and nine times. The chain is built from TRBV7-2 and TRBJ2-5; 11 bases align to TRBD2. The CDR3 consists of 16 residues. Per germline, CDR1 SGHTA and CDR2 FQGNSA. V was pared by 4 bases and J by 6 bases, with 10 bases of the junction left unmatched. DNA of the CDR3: TGTGCCAGCAGCTCCGCGACTAGCGGGATATTAAAGACCCAGTACTTC. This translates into CASSSATSGILKTQYF.

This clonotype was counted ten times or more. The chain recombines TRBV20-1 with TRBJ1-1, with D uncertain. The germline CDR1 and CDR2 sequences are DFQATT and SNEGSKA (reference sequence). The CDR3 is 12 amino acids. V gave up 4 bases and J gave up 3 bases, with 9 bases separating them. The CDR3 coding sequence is TGCAGTGCTATACCTGGGGACACTGAAGCTTTCTTT. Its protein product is CSAIPGDTEAFF.

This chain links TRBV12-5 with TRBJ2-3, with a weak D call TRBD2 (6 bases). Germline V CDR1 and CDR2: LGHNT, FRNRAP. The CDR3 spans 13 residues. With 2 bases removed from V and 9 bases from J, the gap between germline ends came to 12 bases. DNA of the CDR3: TGTGCTAGTGGTTTGTCGCGGGATGACACGCAGTATTTT. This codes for CASGLSRDDTQYF.

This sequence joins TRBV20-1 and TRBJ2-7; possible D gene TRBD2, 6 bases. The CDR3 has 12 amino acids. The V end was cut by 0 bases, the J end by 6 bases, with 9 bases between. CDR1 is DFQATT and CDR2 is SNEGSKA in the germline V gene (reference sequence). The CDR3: CSARDGLFEQYF. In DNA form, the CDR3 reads TGCAGTGCTAGAGATGGACTATTCGAGCAGTACTTC.

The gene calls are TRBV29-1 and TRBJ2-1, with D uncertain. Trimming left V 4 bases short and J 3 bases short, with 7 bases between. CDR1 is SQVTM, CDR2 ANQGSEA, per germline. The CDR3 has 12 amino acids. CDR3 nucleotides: TGCAGCGTTGTCCCGGACTACAATGAGCAGTTCTTC. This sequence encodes CSVVPDYNEQFF.

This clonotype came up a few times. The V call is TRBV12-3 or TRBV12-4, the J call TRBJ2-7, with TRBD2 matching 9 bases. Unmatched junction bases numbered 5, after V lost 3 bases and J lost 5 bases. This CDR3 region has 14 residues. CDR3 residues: CASSFRLAGNEQYF. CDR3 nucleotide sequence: TGTGCCAGCAGTTTTAGGCTAGCGGGGAACGAGCAGTACTTC.

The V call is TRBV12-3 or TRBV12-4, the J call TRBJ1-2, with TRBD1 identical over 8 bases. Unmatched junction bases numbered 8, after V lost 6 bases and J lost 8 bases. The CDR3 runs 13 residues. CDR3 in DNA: TGTGCCAGCAGCCTCCCAGGGGGCTACGGCTACACCTTC. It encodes CASSLPGGYGYTF.

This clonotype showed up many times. CDR3 coding DNA: TGTGCCAGTGGGACAGGGTCCCGCTCCTACAATGAGCAGTTCTTC. Translated, it gives CASGTGSRSYNEQFF. The chain recombines TRBV6-1 with TRBJ2-1, with 9 positions matching TRBD1. Germline CDR1 is MNHNS and CDR2 is SASEGT. This CDR3 has 15 amino acids. The junction had 6 bases not matched to a gene; V was cut back by 9 bases and J by 0 bases.

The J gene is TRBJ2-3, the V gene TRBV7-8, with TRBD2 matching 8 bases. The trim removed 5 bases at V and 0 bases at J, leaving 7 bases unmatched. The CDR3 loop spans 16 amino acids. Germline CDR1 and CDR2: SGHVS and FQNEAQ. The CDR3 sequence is CASSLVASGSTDTQYF. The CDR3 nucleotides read TGTGCCAGCAGCCTCGTGGCTAGCGGGAGCACAGATACGCAGTATTTT.

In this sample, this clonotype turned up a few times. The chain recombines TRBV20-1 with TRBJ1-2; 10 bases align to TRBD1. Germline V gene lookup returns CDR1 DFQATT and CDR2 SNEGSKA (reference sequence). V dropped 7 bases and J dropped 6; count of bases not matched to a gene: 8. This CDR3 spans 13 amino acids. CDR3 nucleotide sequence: TGCAGTGGAGGGACCGGGACAGGGGATGGCTACACCTTC. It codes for CSGGTGTGDGYTF.

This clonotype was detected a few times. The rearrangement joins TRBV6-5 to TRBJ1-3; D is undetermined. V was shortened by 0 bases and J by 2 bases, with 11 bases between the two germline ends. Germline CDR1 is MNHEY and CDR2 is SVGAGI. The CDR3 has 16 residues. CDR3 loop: CASSYSRWTAGNTIYF. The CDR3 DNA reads TGTGCCAGCAGTTACTCTCGGTGGACCGCTGGAAACACCATATATTTT.

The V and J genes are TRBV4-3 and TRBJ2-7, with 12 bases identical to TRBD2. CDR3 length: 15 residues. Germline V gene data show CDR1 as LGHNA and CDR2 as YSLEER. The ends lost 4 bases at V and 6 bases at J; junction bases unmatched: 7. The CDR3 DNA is TGCGCCAGCAGCCCCAGGCTAGCGGGAGGGTTCGAGCAGTACTTC. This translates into CASSPRLAGGFEQYF.

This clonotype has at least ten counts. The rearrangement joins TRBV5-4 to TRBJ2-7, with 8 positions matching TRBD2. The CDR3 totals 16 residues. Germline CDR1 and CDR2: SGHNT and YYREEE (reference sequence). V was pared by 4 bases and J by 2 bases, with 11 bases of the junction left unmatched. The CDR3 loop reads CASSPRGSSGAYEQYF. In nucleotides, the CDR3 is TGTGCCAGCAGCCCAAGGGGAAGTAGCGGGGCCTACGAGCAGTACTTC.

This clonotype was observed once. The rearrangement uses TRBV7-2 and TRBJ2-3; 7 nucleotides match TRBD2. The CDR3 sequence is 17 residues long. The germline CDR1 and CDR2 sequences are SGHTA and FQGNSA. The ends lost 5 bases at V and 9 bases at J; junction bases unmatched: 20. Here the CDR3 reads CASSNIGHGAGEGTQYF. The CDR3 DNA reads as TGTGCCAGCAGCAATATAGGGCACGGGGCGGGAGAGGGCACGCAGTATTTT. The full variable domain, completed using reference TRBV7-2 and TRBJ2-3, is GAGVSQSPSNKVTEKGKDVELRCDPISGHTALYWYRQSLGQGLEFLIYFQGNSAPDKSGLPSDRFSAERTGGSVSTLTIQRTQQEDSAVYLCASSNIGHGAGEGTQYFGPGTRLTVL.

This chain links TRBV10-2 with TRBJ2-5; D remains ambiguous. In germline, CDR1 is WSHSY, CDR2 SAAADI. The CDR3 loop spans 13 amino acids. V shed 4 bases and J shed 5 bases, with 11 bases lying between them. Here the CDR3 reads CASSVTARETQYF. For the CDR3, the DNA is TGCGCCAGCAGTGTGACGGCTCGTGAGACCCAGTACTTC.

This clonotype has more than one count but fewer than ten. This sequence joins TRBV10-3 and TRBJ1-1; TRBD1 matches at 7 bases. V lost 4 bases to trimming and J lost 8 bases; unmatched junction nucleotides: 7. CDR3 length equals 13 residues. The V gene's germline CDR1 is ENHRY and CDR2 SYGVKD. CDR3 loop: CAISASQGGEAFF. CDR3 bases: TGTGCCATCAGTGCAAGTCAGGGGGGCGAAGCTTTCTTT.

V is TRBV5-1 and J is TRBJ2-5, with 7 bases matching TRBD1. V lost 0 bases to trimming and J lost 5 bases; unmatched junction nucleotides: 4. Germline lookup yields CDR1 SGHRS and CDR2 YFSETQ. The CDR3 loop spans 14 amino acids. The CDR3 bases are TGCGCCAGCAGCTTGGGGGACAGTTCTGAGACCCAGTACTTC. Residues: CASSLGDSSETQYF.

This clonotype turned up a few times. The CDR3 DNA reads TGTGCCAGCAGCCCTGGTCTGTCAGGGGGTGACTATGGCTACACCTTC. This codes for CASSPGLSGGDYGYTF. V gene TRBV7-9 combines with J gene TRBJ1-2; 7 nucleotides match TRBD1. Germline V gives CDR1 SEHNR, CDR2 FQNEAQ (reference sequence). This CDR3 has 16 amino acids. V lost 5 bases and J lost 3; bases outside the gene matches: 12.

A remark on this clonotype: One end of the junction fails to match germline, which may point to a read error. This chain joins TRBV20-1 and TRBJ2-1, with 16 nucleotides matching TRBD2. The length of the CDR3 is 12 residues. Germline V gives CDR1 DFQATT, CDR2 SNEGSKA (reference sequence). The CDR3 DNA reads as TGCAGTGTACCGGGACTAGCGGGAGGGCCGCCCTTC. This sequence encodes CSVPGLAGGPPF.